This TCR beta chain is drawn from a study of preoperative IRX-2 immunotherapy in early breast cancer. CDR1 is MDHEN, CDR2 SYDVKM, per germline. The CDR3 length is 13 residues. Trimming took 3 bases from V and 4 from J, leaving 9 bases between them. The assay was immunoSEQ multiplex PCR, and TCRdb's table has in-frame clones only and misses some. Of just over 25,000 clones in the sample, roughly four fifths were seen once. Treatment given: preoperative locoregional IRX-2 cytokine immunotherapy. Patients received preoperative, locoregional IRX-2 cytokine immunotherapy in a phase Ib study. This clone was observed a single time.

The sequence came from a human donor with breast cancer. The sequenced sample was lymph node tissue, obtained after IRX-2 immunotherapy. The chain carries TRBV28 and TRBJ1-2; weak D call: TRBD1 (5 bases). Here the CDR3 reads CASSLVGGYGYTF. The CDR3 DNA reads TGTGCCAGCAGTTTGGTCGGGGGCTATGGCTACACCTTC.